This TCR beta chain was documented in a study of blood T cell repertoires in COVID-19. On the study more broadly: Samples taken during acute and convalescent COVID-19 were collected in the United States, Italy and Spain. T cells, B-cell-depleted T cells, or PBMCs supplied cDNA or gDNA.

Source study methods: Amplification of reference gene primers was used by the study to estimate nucleated cell counts. Here immunoSEQ multiplex PCR was the method, and the copy in TCRdb shows in-frame clones only, minus some. From that table come the V and J calls and clone size; the DNA was used to work out D and trimming. The table lists fewer than 40,000 clones, 65% to 90% of them singletons. This sequence originates from a human donor in a cohort sampled during active COVID-19. Sample: peripheral blood.

CDR3 DNA: TGTGCCAGCACTTCTCTAGCTCGAGAGACCCAGTACTTC. This encodes CASTSLARETQYF. The rearrangement links TRBV12-3 or TRBV12-4 to TRBJ2-5; D perhaps matches TRBD2 (5 bases). With 7 bases removed from V and 4 bases from J, the gap between germline ends came to 13 bases. CDR3 length equals 13 residues.